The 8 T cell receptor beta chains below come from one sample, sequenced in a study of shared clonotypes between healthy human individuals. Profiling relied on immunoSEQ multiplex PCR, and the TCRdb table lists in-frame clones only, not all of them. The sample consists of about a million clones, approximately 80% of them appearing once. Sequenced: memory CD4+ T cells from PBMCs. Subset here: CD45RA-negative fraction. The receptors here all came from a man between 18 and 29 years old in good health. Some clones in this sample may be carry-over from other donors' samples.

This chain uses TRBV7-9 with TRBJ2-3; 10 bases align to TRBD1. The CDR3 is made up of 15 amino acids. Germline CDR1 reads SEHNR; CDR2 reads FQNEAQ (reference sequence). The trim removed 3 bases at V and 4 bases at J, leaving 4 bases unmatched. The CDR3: CASSLGDRGSDTQYF. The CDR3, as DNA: TGTGCCAGCAGCTTGGGGGACAGGGGATCAGATACGCAGTATTTT.

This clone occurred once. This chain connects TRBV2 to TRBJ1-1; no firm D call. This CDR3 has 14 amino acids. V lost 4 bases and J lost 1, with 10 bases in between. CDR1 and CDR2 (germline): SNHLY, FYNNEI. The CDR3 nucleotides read TGTGCCAGCAGTGGCGGACGGGCGAACACTGAAGCTTTCTTT. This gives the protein CASSGGRANTEAFF. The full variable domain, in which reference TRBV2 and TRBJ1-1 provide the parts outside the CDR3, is EPEVTQTPSHQVTQMGQEVILRCVPISNHLYFYWYRQILGQKVEFLVSFYNNEISEKSEIFDDQFSVERPDGSNFTLKIRSTKLEDSAMYFCASSGGRANTEAFFGQGTRLTVV.

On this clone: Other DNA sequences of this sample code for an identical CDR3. The chain's CDR3 is CASSLSRNTEAFF. CDR3 nucleotide sequence: TGTGCCAGCAGCTTGTCAAGGAACACTGAAGCTTTCTTT. V and J are TRBV7-3 and TRBJ1-1; D call uncertain. The CDR3 runs to 13 residues. Trimming took 3 bases from V and 1 from J, leaving 6 bases between them. Looked up from germline, CDR1 is SGHTA and CDR2 is FQGTGA.

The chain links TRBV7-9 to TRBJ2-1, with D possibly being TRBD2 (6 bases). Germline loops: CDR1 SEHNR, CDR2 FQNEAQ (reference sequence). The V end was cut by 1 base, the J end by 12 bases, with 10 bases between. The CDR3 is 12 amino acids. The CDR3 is CASSLVGEAQFF. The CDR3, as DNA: TGTGCCAGCAGCTTAGTCGGGGAGGCGCAGTTCTTC.

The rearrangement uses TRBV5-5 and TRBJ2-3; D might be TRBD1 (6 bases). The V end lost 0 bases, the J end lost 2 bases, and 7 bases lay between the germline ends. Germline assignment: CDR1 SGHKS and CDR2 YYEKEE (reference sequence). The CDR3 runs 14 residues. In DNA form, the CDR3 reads TGTGCCAGCAGCTTGGCAGGGGACACAGATACGCAGTATTTT. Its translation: CASSLAGDTDTQYF.

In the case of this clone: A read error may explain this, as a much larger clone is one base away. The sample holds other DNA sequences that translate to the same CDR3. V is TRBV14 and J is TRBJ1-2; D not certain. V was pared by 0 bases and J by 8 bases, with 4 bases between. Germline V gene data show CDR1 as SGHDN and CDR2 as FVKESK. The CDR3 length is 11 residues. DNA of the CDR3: TGTGCCAGCAGCCAAGAGGGGGGCTACACCTTC. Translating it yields CASSQEGGYTF.

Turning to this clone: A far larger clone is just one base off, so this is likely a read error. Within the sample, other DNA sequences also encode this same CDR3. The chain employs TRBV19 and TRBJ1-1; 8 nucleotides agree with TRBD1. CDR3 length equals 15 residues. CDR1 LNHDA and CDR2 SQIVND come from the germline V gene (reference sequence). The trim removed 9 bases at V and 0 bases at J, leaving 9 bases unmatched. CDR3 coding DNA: TGTGCCAGCACTCGGACAGGGACTATGAACACTGAAGCTTTCTTT. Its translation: CASTRTGTMNTEAFF.

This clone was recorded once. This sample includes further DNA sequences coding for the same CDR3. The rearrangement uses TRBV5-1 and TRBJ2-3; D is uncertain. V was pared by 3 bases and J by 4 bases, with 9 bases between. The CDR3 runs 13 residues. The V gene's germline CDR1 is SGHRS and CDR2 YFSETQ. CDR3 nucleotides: TGCGCCAGCAGCTCCCTCCCCTCAGATACGCAGTATTTT. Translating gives CASSSLPSDTQYF.